Shown below are 21 T cell receptor beta chains from a single sample sequenced in a study of T cells in Graves' hyperthyroidism and ophthalmopathy. The TCR beta CDR3 regions underwent amplification using RNA transcripts as the source. During a first-round RT-PCR of the TCR CDR3, the HTBI primer set was used. One entry per CDR3 protein, called by TCRdb with MiXCR from the multiplex PCR reads. The sample has fewer than 550,000 distinct CDR3 sequences, around 22% seen once. Sequenced input: blood. These receptors came from a woman in her 30s with Graves' ophthalmopathy.

In its sample, this clonotype was seen once. This chain links TRBV5-4 with TRBJ2-7; 14 bases are shared with TRBD2. Germline assignment: CDR1 SGHNT and CDR2 YYREEE (reference sequence). V lost 0 bases, J lost 3 bases, and 5 bases stayed unmatched. This CDR3 contains 17 residues. CDR3 sequence (DNA): TGTGCCAGCAGCTTGGGGGGACTAGCGGGGGCACTCTACGAGCAGTACTTC. Its translation: CASSLGGLAGALYEQYF. The whole variable domain, remainder taken from reference TRBV5-4 and TRBJ2-7, is ETGVTQSPTHLIKTRGQQVTLRCSSQSGHNTVSWYQQALGQGPQFIFQYYREEENGRGNFPPRFSGLQFPNYSSELNVNALELDDSALYLCASSLGGLAGALYEQYFGPGTRLTVT.

In regard to this clonotype: The junction departs from the called germline gene at one end, perhaps through a read error. J is TRBJ2-1 and V is TRBV6-1; TRBD2 is a possible D gene (5 bases). The germline V gene has CDR1 MNHNS and CDR2 SASEGT. CDR3 length: 12 amino acids. The CDR3 spells CASRAGQRPYIF. CDR3 sequence (DNA): TGTGCCAGCAGAGCCGGCCAGCGGCCCTATATCTTC.

This clonotype was observed at least ten times. The chain links TRBV27 to TRBJ2-2, with a weak D call TRBD2 (7 bases). Looked up from germline, CDR1 is MNHEY and CDR2 is SMNVEV (reference sequence). V shed 0 bases and J shed 1 base, with 12 bases lying between them. This CDR3 has 17 residues. This chain's CDR3 is CASSLSDGGLNTGELFF. The CDR3 region has the DNA TGTGCCAGCAGTTTATCAGACGGGGGGCTGAACACCGGGGAGCTGTTTTTT.

In this sample, this clonotype turned up many times. The rearrangement joins TRBV6-2 or TRBV6-3 to TRBJ1-5, with 8 bases matching TRBD1. Germline CDR1 and CDR2: MNHEY and SVGEGT. The CDR3 length is 14 residues. V lost 5 bases and J lost 3; bases outside the gene matches: 3. The CDR3 DNA reads TGTGCCAGCAGTCTACAGGGGGTCAATCAGCCCCAGCATTTT. It codes for CASSLQGVNQPQHF.

This clonotype was detected ten times or more. This chain uses TRBV28 with TRBJ1-1; 7 positions match TRBD1. The CDR3 loop spans 12 amino acids. Germline CDR1 is MDHEN and CDR2 is SYDVKM. J was trimmed by 2 bases and V by 8 bases; bases with no gene match: 2. The CDR3 DNA is TGTGCCAGCGGGACAGTCAACACTGAAGCTTTCTTT. Protein: CASGTVNTEAFF.

This clonotype was detected a few times. A much larger clone is a single base away; this may be a read error. A read error is likely, as this CDR3 ends without the conserved phenylalanine or tryptophan. The chain employs TRBV7-2 and TRBJ2-6; possibly TRBD2 for D (6 bases). There are 15 residues in the CDR3. Trimming took 6 bases from V and 0 from J, leaving 9 bases between them. CDR1 and CDR2 (germline): SGHTA, FQGNSA. The chain's CDR3 is CASSLASSGANVLTL. Written as DNA, the CDR3 is TGTGCCAGCAGTCTAGCGAGCTCTGGGGCCAACGTCCTGACTCTC.

This clonotype was recorded at least ten times. The CDR3 protein is CASSVRTGATGELFF. The CDR3 region has the DNA TGTGCCAGCAGCGTTCGGACAGGGGCTACCGGGGAGCTGTTTTTT. This sequence joins TRBV9 and TRBJ2-2, with 9 bases lining up with TRBD1. The CDR3 consists of 15 residues. Germline lookup yields CDR1 SGDLS and CDR2 YYNGEE. Germline trimming cut 2 bases from V and 5 bases from J; bases unmatched to any gene: 4.

This chain joins TRBV10-3 and TRBJ1-6; D unclear. The ends were cut back, 11 bases at V and 5 bases at J, with 19 bases in the middle. Germline assignment: CDR1 ENHRY and CDR2 SYGVKD. The CDR3 contains 15 residues. The DNA of the CDR3 is TGTGCCGTCAAACAAACCGAAGCCGATAATTCACCCCTCCACTTT. Encoded protein: CAVKQTEADNSPLHF.

This clonotype was seen ten or more times. This chain links TRBV11-2 with TRBJ2-7; D is undetermined. Germline CDR1 reads SGHAT; CDR2 reads FQNNGV. The ends were cut back, 1 base at V and 3 bases at J, with 10 bases in the middle. The length of the CDR3 is 14 residues. The CDR3 bases are TGTGCCAGCAGCTTAGGATCGGCAGTCTACGAGCAGTACTTC. Amino acid sequence: CASSLGSAVYEQYF.

The genes are TRBV10-2 and TRBJ2-5; D remains ambiguous. The CDR3 loop spans 15 amino acids. Trimming pared 0 bases from V and 2 bases from J, leaving 10 bases between. The V gene's germline CDR1 is WSHSY and CDR2 SAAADI. The CDR3 region has the DNA TGCGCCAGCAGTGAGTCGGGGTCAAAGCAAGAGACCCAGTACTTC. It translates to CASSESGSKQETQYF.

This clonotype was observed a single time. The rearrangement links TRBV29-1 to TRBJ1-3, with D maybe TRBD1 (5 bases). The CDR3 has 14 residues. Germline assignment: CDR1 SQVTM and CDR2 ANQGSEA. The germline V and J ends were trimmed by 7 bases and 0 bases, with 13 bases remaining between them. The CDR3 reads CSAQRGNSGNTIYF. The CDR3 DNA is TGCAGCGCCCAGCGGGGGAACTCTGGAAACACCATATATTTT.

There are many counts of this clonotype. CDR3 sequence: CASSFRGQEVLYGYTF. CDR3 in DNA: TGTGCCAGCAGTTTTCGGGGACAGGAGGTACTTTATGGCTACACCTTC. V usage is TRBV27 and J usage is TRBJ1-2; TRBD1 aligns across 8 bases. V was clipped by 3 bases and J by 5 bases; unmatched bases: 11. The CDR3 contains 16 residues. Per germline, CDR1 MNHEY and CDR2 SMNVEV (reference sequence).

This clonotype was seen ten or more times. V gene TRBV6-5 combines with J gene TRBJ1-2; 9 bases are shared with TRBD1. The CDR3 is made up of 12 amino acids. CDR1 and CDR2 (germline): MNHEY, SVGAGI. J gave up 6 bases and V 7 bases, and 3 bases lay outside the gene matches. This CDR3 is CASTGTGNGYTF. Here the CDR3 DNA reads TGTGCCAGCACCGGGACAGGGAATGGCTACACCTTC.

Only a few counts were recorded for this clonotype. The chain links TRBV30 to TRBJ2-6; D is possibly TRBD1 or TRBD2 (7 bases each). Trimming left V 2 bases short and J 2 bases short, with 10 bases between. This CDR3 has 15 residues. The germline gives CDR1 GTSNPN, CDR2 SVGIG (reference sequence). For the CDR3, the DNA is TGTGCCTGGAGTCCAGGGGGGGCTGGGGCCAACGTCCTGACTTTC. Protein sequence: CAWSPGGAGANVLTF.

This clonotype was counted many times. The rearrangement joins TRBV15 to TRBJ1-2; D remains ambiguous. CDR1 is LNHNV and CDR2 is YYDKDF in the germline V gene (reference sequence). V was cut by 0 bases and J by 0 bases, with 20 bases left in between. The CDR3 has 19 residues. The CDR3 region has the DNA TGTGCCACCAGCAGAGATCTGGAGCCGGGAGTCCATGCTAACTATGGCTACACCTTC. It codes for CATSRDLEPGVHANYGYTF.

Of note for this clonotype: A single base separates this from a much larger clone, so it may be a read error. This chain joins TRBV5-1 and TRBJ2-7; the D gene is possibly TRBD1 (6 bases). Trimming took off 6 bases at V and 7 bases at J, with 14 bases between the two ends. Germline values: CDR1 SGHRS, CDR2 YFSETQ. The CDR3 sequence is 12 residues long. CDR3 sequence reads: CASISTGLEQYF. CDR3 nucleotide sequence: TGCGCCAGCATATCGACAGGCCTGGAGCAGTACTTC.

This clonotype was detected many times. The chain recombines TRBV12-3 or TRBV12-4 with TRBJ1-2; TRBD1 aligns across 7 bases. The V segment lost 2 bases and the J segment 3 bases; nucleotides outside the gene matches: 9. This CDR3 has 16 amino acids. The CDR3 reads CASSLLLGRGYYGYTF. The CDR3 nucleotides read TGTGCCAGCAGTTTACTATTGGGCAGGGGGTACTATGGCTACACCTTC.

This clonotype occurred many times. J is TRBJ2-7 and V is TRBV28; D is tentatively TRBD1 or TRBD2 (6 bases each). V lost 2 bases to trimming and J lost 7 bases, with 18 bases between them. CDR3 length: 15 residues. Germline loops: CDR1 MDHEN, CDR2 SYDVKM. DNA of the CDR3: TGTGCCAGCAGTTTAGGGAGGACAGCGGGTGGAGAGCAGTACTTC. Translated: CASSLGRTAGGEQYF.

In its sample, this clonotype was seen a few times. The rearrangement links TRBV13 to TRBJ1-3; D gene unclear. Trimming pared 1 base from V and 2 bases from J, leaving 12 bases between. Germline loops: CDR1 PRHDT, CDR2 FYEKMQ (reference sequence). This CDR3 region has 16 residues. For the CDR3, the DNA is TGTGCCAGCAGCTTAGTTGGGGTCGAGGCTGGAAACACCATATATTTT. Translation gives CASSLVGVEAGNTIYF. The full variable domain, completed using reference TRBV13 and TRBJ1-3, is AAGVIQSPRHLIKEKRETATLKCYPIPRHDTVYWYQQGPGQDPQFLISFYEKMQSDKGSIPDRFSAQQFSDYHSELNMSSLELGDSALYFCASSLVGVEAGNTIYFGEGSWLTVV.

This clonotype was detected a few times. The chain links TRBV7-9 to TRBJ1-1; possibly TRBD1 for D (5 bases). The germline V gene encodes CDR1 SEHNR and CDR2 FQNEAQ (reference sequence). This CDR3 is 14 amino acids long. Trimming left V 3 bases short and J 4 bases short, with 12 bases between. The CDR3 is CASSLTQRGTEAFF. CDR3 sequence (DNA): TGTGCCAGCAGCTTGACCCAGAGGGGCACTGAAGCTTTCTTT.

This clonotype was picked up many times. The chain links TRBV6-1 to TRBJ1-2, with 9 bases aligning to TRBD1. CDR3 size: 15 residues. Germline V lookup: CDR1 MNHNS, CDR2 SASEGT. J gave up 4 bases and V 2 bases, and 5 bases lay outside the gene matches. In nucleotides, the CDR3 is TGTGCCAGCAGTGAAAGGGACAGGGAGTCCTATGGCTACACCTTC. Its protein is CASSERDRESYGYTF.